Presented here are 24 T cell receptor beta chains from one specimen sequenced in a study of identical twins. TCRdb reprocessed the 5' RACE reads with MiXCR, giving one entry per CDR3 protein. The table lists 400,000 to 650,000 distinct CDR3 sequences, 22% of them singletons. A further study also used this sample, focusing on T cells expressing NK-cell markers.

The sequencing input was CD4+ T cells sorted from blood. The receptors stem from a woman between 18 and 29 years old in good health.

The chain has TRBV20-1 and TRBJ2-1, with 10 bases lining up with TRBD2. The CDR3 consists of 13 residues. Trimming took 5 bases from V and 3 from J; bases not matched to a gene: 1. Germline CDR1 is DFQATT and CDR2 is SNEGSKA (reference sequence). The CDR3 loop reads CSAGTSDYNEQFF. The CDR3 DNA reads TGCAGTGCTGGGACTAGCGACTACAATGAGCAGTTCTTC.

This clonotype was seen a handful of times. As DNA, the CDR3 is TGCAGTGCTTCCACCGGGGCAAAATCAGATACGCAGTATTTT. Translation: CSASTGAKSDTQYF. This rearrangement joins TRBV20-1 to TRBJ2-3; D is perhaps TRBD1 or TRBD2 (5 bases each). Trimming took off 5 bases at V and 4 bases at J, with 16 bases between the two ends. CDR1 DFQATT and CDR2 SNEGSKA come from the germline V gene (reference sequence). CDR3 length: 14 residues.

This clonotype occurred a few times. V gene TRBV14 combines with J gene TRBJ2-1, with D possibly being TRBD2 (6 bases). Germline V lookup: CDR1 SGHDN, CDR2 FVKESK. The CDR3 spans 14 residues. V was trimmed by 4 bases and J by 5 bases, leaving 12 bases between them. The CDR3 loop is CASSLADGDNEQFF. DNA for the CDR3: TGTGCCAGCAGCCTAGCGGACGGGGACAATGAGCAGTTCTTC.

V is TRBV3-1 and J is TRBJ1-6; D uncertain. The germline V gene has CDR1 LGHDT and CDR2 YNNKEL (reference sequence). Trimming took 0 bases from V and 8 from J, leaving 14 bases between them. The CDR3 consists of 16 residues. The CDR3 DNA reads TGTGCCAGCAGCCAAGATTGGGAGGCGACGTATTCACCCCTCCACTTT. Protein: CASSQDWEATYSPLHF.

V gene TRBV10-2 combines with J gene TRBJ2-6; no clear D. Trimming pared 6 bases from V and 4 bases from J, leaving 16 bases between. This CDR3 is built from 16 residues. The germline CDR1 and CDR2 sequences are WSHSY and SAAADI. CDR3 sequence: CASRPPAGPGANVLTF. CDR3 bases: TGCGCCAGCAGACCCCCGGCCGGTCCCGGGGCCAACGTCCTGACTTTC.

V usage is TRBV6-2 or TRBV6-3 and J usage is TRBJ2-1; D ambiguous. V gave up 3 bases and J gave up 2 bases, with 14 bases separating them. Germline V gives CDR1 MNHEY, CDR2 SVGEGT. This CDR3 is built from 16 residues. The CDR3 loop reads CASSYSLWGTYNEQFF. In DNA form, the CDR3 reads TGTGCCAGCAGTTATTCTCTTTGGGGTACCTACAATGAGCAGTTCTTC.

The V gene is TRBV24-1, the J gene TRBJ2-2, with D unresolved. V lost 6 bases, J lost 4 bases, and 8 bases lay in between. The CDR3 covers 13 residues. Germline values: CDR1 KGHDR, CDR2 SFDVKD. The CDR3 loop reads CATSSFPTGELFF. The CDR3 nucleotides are TGTGCCACCAGTAGCTTTCCCACCGGGGAGCTGTTTTTT.

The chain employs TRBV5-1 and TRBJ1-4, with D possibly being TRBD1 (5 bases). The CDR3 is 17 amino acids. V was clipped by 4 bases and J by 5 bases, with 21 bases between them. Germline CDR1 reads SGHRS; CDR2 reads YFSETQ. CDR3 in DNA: TGCGCCAGCAGCCAGCCGGACACAGACGTCTGGAATGAAAAACTGTTTTTT. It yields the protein CASSQPDTDVWNEKLFF.

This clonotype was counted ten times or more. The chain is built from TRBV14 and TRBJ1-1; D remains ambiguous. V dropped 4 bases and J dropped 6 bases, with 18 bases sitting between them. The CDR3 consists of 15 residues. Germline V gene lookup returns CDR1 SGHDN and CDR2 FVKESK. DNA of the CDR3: TGTGCCAGCAGCCCACACCTCGGCCCTCCGTCTGAAGCTTTCTTT. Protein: CASSPHLGPPSEAFF. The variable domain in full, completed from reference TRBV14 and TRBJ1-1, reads EAGVTQFPSHSVIEKGQTVTLRCDPISGHDNLYWYRRVMGKEIKFLLHFVKESKQDESGMPNNRFLAERTGGTYSTLKVQPAELEDSGVYFCASSPHLGPPSEAFFGQGTRLTVV.

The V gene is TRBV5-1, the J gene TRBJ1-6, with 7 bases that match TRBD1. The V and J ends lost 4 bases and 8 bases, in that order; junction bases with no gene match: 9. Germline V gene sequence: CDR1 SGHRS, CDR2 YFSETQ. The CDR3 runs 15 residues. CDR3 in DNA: TGCGCCAGCAGCCTCAGACAGGGTGGGGATTCACCCCTCCACTTT. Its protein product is CASSLRQGGDSPLHF. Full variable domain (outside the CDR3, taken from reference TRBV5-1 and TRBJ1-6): KAGVTQTPRYLIKTRGQQVTLSCSPISGHRSVSWYQQTPGQGLQFLFEYFSETQRNKGNFPGRFSGRQFSNSRSEMNVSTLELGDSALYLCASSLRQGGDSPLHFGNGTRLTVT.

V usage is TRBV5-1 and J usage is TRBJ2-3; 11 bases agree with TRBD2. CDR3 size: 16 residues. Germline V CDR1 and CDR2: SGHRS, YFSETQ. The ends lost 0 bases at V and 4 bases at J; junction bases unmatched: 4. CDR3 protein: CASSLALLAGADTQYF. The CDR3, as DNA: TGCGCCAGCAGCTTGGCACTACTAGCGGGAGCAGATACGCAGTATTTT. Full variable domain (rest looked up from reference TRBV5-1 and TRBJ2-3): KAGVTQTPRYLIKTRGQQVTLSCSPISGHRSVSWYQQTPGQGLQFLFEYFSETQRNKGNFPGRFSGRQFSNSRSEMNVSTLELGDSALYLCASSLALLAGADTQYFGPGTRLTVL.

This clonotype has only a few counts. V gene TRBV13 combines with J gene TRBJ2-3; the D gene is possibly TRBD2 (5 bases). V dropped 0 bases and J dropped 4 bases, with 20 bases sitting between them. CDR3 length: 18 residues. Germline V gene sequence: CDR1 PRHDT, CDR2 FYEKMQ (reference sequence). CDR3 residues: CASSLGLWRRSSADTQYF. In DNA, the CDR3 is TGTGCCAGCAGCTTAGGCCTATGGAGGAGAAGCTCCGCAGATACGCAGTATTTT.

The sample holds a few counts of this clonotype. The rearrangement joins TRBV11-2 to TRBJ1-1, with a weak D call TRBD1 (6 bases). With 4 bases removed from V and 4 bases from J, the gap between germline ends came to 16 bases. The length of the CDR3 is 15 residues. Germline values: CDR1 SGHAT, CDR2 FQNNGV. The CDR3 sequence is CASSSGAFRGTEAFF. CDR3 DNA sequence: TGTGCCAGCAGCTCGGGGGCCTTTCGGGGCACTGAAGCTTTCTTT.

The CDR3 sequence is CASSSGQGRIDTQYF. CDR3 sequence (DNA): TGTGCCAGCAGCTCCGGACAGGGTAGAATAGATACGCAGTATTTT. The chain is built from TRBV11-3 and TRBJ2-3; 8 positions agree with TRBD1. The junction had 8 bases not matched to a gene; V was cut back by 4 bases and J by 5 bases. The CDR3 spans 15 residues. Germline CDR1 reads SGHNT; CDR2 reads YENEEA.

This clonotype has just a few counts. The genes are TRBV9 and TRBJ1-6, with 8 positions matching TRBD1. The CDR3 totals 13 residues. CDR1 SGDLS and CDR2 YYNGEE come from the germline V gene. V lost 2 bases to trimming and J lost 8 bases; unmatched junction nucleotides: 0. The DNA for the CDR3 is TGTGCCAGCAGCGTGGGACAGGATTCACCCCTCCACTTT. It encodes CASSVGQDSPLHF.

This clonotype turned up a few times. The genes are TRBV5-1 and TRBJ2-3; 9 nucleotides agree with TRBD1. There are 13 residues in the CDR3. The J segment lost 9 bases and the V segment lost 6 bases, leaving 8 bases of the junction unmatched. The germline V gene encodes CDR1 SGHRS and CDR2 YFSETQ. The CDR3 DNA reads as TGCGCCAGCAAGGGGACAGGGCTGATCACGCAGTATTTT. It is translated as CASKGTGLITQYF.

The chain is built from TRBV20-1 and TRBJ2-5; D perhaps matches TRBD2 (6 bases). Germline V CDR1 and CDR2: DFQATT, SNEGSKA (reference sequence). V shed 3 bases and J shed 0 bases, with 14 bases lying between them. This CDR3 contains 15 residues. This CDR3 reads CSASPTRGNQETQYF. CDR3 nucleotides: TGCAGTGCTAGCCCCACCCGGGGGAACCAAGAGACCCAGTACTTC.

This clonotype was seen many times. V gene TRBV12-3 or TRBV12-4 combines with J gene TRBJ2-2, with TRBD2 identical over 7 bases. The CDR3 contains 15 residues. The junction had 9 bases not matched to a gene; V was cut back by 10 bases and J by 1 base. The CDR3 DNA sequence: TGTGCCACTTCGAGGTTAGCGGGGAACACCGGGGAGCTGTTTTTT. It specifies CATSRLAGNTGELFF.

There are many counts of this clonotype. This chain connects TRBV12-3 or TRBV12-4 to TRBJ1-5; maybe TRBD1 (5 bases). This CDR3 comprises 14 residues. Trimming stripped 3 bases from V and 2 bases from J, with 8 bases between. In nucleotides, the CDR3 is TGTGCCAGCAGTTTCAGGGTGGGCAATCAGCCCCAGCATTTT. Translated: CASSFRVGNQPQHF.

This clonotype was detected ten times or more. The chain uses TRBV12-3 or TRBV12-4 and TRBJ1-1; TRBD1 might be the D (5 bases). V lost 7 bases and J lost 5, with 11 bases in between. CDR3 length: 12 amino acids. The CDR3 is CASTGRGTEAFF. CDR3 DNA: TGTGCCAGCACGGGGCGAGGAACTGAAGCTTTCTTT.

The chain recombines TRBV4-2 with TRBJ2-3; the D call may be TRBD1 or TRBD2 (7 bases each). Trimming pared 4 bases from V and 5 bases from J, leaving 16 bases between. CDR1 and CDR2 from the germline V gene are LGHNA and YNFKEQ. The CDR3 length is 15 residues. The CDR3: CASSPEGAGEDTQYF. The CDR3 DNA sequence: TGTGCCAGCAGCCCCGAGGGGGCGGGGGAAGATACGCAGTATTTT.

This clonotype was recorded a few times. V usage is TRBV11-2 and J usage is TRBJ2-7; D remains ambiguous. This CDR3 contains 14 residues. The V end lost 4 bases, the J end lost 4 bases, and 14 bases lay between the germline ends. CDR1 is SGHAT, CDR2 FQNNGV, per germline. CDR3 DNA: TGTGCCAGCAGCTCAACCGTCGGTCTTTACGAGCAGTACTTC. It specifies CASSSTVGLYEQYF.

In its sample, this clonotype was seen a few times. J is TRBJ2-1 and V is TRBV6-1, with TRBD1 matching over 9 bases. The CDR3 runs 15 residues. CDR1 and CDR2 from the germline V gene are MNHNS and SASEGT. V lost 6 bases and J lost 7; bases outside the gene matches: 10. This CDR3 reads CASRPPGQGWNEQFF. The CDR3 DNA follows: TGTGCCAGCAGACCTCCGGGACAGGGTTGGAATGAGCAGTTCTTC.

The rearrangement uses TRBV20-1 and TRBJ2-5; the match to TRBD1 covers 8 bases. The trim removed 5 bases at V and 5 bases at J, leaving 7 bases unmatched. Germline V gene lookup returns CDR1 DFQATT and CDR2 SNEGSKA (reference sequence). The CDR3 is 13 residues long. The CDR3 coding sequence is TGCAGTGCTCCCGCAGGGGGCGGGGAGACCCAGTACTTC. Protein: CSAPAGGGETQYF.